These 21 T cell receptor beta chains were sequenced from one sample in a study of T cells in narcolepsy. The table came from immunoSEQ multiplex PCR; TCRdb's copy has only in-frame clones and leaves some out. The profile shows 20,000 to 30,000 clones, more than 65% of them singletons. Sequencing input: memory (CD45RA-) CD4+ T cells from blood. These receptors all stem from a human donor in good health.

This CDR3 reads CASAPSPFGYEQYF. CDR3 DNA sequence: TGTGCCAGCGCCCCTAGCCCCTTCGGCTACGAGCAGTACTTC. The chain couples TRBV2 to TRBJ2-7; D might be TRBD2 (5 bases). The CDR3 totals 14 residues. The V gene's germline CDR1 is SNHLY and CDR2 FYNNEI. Trimming shortened V by 8 bases and J by 3 bases, and 17 bases separated the two germline ends.

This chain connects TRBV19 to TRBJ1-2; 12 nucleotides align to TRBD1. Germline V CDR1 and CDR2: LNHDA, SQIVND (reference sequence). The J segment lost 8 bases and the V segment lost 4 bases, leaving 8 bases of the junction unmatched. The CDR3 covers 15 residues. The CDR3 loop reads CASSNPSGTGGGYTF. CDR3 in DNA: TGTGCCAGTAGTAATCCTTCCGGGACAGGGGGCGGCTACACCTTC. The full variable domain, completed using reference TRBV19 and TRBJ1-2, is DGGITQSPKYLFRKEGQNVTLSCEQNLNHDAMYWYRQDPGQGLRLIYYSQIVNDFQKGDIAEGYSVSREKKESFPLTVTSAQKNPTAFYLCASSNPSGTGGGYTFGSGTRLTVV.

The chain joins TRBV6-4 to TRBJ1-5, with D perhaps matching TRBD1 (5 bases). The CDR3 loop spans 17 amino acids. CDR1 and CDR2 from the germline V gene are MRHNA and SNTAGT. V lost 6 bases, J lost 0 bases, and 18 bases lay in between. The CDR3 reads CASRPGRQTYSNQPQHF. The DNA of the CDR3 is TGTGCCAGCAGGCCGGGACGGCAGACGTATAGCAATCAGCCCCAGCATTTT.

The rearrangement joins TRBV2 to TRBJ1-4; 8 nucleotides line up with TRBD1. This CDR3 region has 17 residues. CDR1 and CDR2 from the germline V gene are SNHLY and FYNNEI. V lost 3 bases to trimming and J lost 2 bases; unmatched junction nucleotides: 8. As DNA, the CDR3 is TGTGCCAGCAGTGAGGTTGGACAGGGAGAGACTAATGAAAAACTGTTTTTT. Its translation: CASSEVGQGETNEKLFF.

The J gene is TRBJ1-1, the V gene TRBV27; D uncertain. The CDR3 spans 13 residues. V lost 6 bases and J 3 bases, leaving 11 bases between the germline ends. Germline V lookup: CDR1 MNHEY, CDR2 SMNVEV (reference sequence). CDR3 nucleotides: TGTGCCAGCAGCAACGCATGGGACACTGAAGCTTTCTTT. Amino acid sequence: CASSNAWDTEAFF.

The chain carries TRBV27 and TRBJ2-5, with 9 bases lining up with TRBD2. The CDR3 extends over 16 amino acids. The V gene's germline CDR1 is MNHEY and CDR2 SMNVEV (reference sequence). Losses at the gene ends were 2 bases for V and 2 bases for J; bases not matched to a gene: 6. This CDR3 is CASSLQRGAQQETQYF. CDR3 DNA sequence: TGTGCCAGCAGTTTACAGCGGGGGGCTCAACAAGAGACCCAGTACTTC.

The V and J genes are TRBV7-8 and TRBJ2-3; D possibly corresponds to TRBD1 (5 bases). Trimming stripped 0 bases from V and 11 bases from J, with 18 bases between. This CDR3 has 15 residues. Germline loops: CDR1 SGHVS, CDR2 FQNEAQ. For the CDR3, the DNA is TGTGCCAGCAGCTTAGCGAGACACCTACAGGAGAGGCAGTATTTT. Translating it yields CASSLARHLQERQYF.

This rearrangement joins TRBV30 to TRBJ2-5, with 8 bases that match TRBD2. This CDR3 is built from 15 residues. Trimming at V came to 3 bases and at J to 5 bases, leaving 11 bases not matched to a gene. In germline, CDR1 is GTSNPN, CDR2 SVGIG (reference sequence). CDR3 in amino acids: CAWSGLGGGPETQYF. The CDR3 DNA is TGTGCCTGGAGCGGGCTCGGCGGGGGGCCGGAGACCCAGTACTTC.

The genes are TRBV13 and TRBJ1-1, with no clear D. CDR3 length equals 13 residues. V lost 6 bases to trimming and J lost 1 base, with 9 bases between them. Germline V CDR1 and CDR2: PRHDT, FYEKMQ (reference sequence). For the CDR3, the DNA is TGTGCCAGCAGACTTCGGGGGAACACTGAAGCTTTCTTT. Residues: CASRLRGNTEAFF.

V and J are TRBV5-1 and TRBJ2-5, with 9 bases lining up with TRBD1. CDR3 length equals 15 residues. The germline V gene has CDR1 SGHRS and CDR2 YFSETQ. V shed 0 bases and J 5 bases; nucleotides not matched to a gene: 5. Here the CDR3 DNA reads TGCGCCAGCAGCTTGGCCCGGACAGGGGTTGAGACCCAGTACTTC. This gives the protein CASSLARTGVETQYF.

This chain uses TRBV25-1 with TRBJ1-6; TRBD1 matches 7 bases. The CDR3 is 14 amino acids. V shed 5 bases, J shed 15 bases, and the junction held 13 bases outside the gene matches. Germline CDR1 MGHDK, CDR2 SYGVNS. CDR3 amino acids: CASSNTGVVGNLHF. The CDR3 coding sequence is TGTGCCAGCAGTAACACAGGGGTCGTCGGTAACCTCCACTTT.

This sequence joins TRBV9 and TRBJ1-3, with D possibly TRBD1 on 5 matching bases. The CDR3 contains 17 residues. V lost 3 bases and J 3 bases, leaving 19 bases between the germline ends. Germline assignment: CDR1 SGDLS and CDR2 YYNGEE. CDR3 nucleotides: TGTGCCAGCAGCGCAGATCTTGATGGGGCGGTTGGAAACACCATATATTTT. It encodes CASSADLDGAVGNTIYF.

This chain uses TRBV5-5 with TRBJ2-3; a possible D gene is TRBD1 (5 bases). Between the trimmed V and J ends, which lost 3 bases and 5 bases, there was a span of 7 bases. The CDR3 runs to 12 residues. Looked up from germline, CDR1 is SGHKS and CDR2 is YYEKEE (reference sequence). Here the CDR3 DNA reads TGTGCCAGCAGCTGGACATTAGATACGCAGTATTTT. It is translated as CASSWTLDTQYF.

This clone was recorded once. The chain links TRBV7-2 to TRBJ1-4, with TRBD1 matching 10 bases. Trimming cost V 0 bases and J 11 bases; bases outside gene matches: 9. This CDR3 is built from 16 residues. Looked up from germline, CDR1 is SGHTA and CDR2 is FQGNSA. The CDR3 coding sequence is TGTGCCAGCAGCTTAGCCCCGACAGGGGGCGGAGGTAAACTGTTTTTT. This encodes CASSLAPTGGGGKLFF.

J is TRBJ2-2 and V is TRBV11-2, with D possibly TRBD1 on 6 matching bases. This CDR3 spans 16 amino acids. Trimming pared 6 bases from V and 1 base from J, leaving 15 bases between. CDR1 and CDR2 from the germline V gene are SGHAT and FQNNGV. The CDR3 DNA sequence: TGTGCCAGCAGATTACTTAGAGGGGGGAACACCGGGGAGCTGTTTTTT. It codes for CASRLLRGGNTGELFF.

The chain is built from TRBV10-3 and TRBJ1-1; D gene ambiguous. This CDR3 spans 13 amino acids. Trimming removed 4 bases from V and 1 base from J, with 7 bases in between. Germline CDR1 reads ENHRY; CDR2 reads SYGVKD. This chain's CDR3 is CAISADWNTEAFF. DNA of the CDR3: TGTGCCATCAGTGCGGACTGGAACACTGAAGCTTTCTTT.

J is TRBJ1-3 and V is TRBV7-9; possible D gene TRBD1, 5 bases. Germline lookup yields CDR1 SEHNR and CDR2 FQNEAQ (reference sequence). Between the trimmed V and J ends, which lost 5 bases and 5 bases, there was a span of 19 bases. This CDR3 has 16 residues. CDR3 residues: CASSDLREVGRNTIYF. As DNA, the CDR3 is TGTGCCAGCAGCGACCTCCGGGAGGTGGGACGAAACACCATATATTTT.

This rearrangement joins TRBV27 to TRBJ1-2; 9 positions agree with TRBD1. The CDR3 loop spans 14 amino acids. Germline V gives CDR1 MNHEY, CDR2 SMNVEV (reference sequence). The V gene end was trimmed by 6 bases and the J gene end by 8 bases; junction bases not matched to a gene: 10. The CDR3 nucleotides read TGTGCCAGCAGACGAAGCACAGGGGGCGACGGCTACACCTTC. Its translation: CASRRSTGGDGYTF.

The CDR3 bases are TGTGCCAGCAGTTCGGTCGCATTTAGCGGGAGGGCCCAAGATACGCAGTATTTT. It encodes CASSSVAFSGRAQDTQYF. The chain couples TRBV28 to TRBJ2-3, with 11 bases identical to TRBD2. Germline values: CDR1 MDHEN, CDR2 SYDVKM. V gave up 4 bases and J gave up 5 bases; unmatched junction bases: 14. The CDR3 totals 18 residues.

The CDR3 DNA is TGTGCCAGCAGTGAGCTATCGGCTGAGACCCAGTACTTC. Its protein is CASSELSAETQYF. The chain uses TRBV5-6 and TRBJ2-5; D not certain. The V gene's germline CDR1 is SGHDT and CDR2 YYEEEE. This CDR3 spans 13 amino acids. The V and J ends lost 5 bases and 5 bases respectively, with 13 bases between them.

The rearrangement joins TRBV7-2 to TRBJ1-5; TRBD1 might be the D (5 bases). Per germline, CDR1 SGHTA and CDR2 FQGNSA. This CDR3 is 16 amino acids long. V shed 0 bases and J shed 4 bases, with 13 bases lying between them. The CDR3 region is CASSLAGRASNQPQHF. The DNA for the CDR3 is TGTGCCAGCAGCTTAGCGGGCAGGGCCTCAAATCAGCCCCAGCATTTT.